This entry is about one TCR beta chain. These data come from a study of T cell responses to AZD1222 COVID-19 vaccine. Generated by immunoSEQ multiplex PCR, the TCRdb table keeps only in-frame clones and is missing some. The sample yields about 120,000 clones, 81% seen once. This CDR3 is 17 amino acids long. Germline V lookup: CDR1 MDHEN, CDR2 SYDVKM. The V gene end was trimmed by 2 bases and the J gene end by 5 bases; junction bases not matched to a gene: 14. The sequencing used peripheral blood, collected on day 0 of AZD1222 vaccination. The TCR originated in an adult in good health. The chain links TRBV28 to TRBJ1-2; 7 nucleotides agree with TRBD1. The CDR3 loop is CASSLLQQNPGGYGYTF. The CDR3 DNA is TGTGCCAGCAGTTTACTCCAACAGAACCCAGGGGGTTATGGCTACACCTTC.